Included here is one T cell receptor (beta chain) sequence, with context. Its specificity is not known. The CDR3 spans 19 residues. The V end was cut by 5 bases, the J end by 0 bases, with 23 bases between. Germline CDR1 reads SGHTA; CDR2 reads FQGNSA. The entry originates in a study of blood T cells in healthy people across ages. Findings and limits, study-wide: Age showed a roughly linear inverse relationship with TCR beta diversity per million T cells.

Next came a second PCR, run for 7 to 11 cycles, which used a sample-barcoded 5' primer along with a J-beta primer mix. TCRdb analysed the 5' RACE reads with MiXCR anew, one entry per CDR3 protein. This sample has nearly 800,000 distinct CDR3 sequences; 20% to 25% occur once, and the top ten carry more than 3%. The same sample was also used in a study of T cells of mothers and their children. From that study: Donation involved three healthy Caucasian mothers and the six children that they had. The study obtained over 8 million TCR beta CDR3 reads per mother and 2.5 million to 3 million per child. Mother-child pairs who were related displayed a slightly higher overlap than unrelated pairs, a difference that was non-significant.

The clonotype comes from a boy younger than 18 in good health. The gene calls are TRBV7-2 and TRBJ2-4, with TRBD1 as a possible D gene (6 bases). Sequenced input: blood. CDR3 sequence (DNA): TGTGCCAGCAGCCACTGGGACATGCATACTGCCCTAGCCAAAAACATTCAGTACTTC. This gives the protein CASSHWDMHTALAKNIQYF.